This record concerns one T cell receptor (beta chain) sequence. What it binds is not known. This sample was included in a study of T cell repertoires in cytomegalovirus infection. Study-level information: It can be stated that public TCR beta signatures indicated CMV infection as well as a matching HLA type.

Trimming stripped 6 bases from V and 1 base from J, with 12 bases between. Germline V lookup: CDR1 KGHDR, CDR2 SFDVKD. CDR3 size: 15 residues. General study findings and limits: HLA-C-restricted, CMV-specific TCR beta clonotypes were dominant ex vivo. Summed public TCR beta family frequency identified CMV carriers bearing the relevant HLA.

Via MiXCR, TCRdb re-called the reads, giving one row per CDR3 protein. The table includes about 740,000 distinct CDR3 sequences, around a third detected once. This receptor was taken from a human donor in good health (CMV status not recorded). Some clones in this sample may be carry-over from other donors' samples. The chain recombines TRBV24-1 with TRBJ2-4; the D is unclear. This sample comprised cultured PBMCs, obtained from culture after CMV antigen stimulation. CDR3 amino acids: CATSWQQTAKNIQYF. CDR3 DNA sequence: TGTGCCACCAGTTGGCAACAAACCGCCAAAAACATTCAGTACTTC.